This T cell receptor (beta chain) was sequenced in a study of OX40 agonist ivuxolimab in advanced cancers. Study in general: With ivuxolimab, an agonistic anti-OX40 (CD134) antibody, patients were treated. Patients were around 83% male with ages roughly 20 to 80, mean about 60.

This clone was picked up one time. Sequencing was performed with immunoSEQ multiplex PCR; in TCRdb, only in-frame clones are kept and a portion is missing. Here the sample spans 70,000 to 75,000 clones, about 94% being singletons. This CDR3 has 15 residues. The J segment lost 5 bases and the V segment lost 2 bases, leaving 8 bases of the junction unmatched. The germline gives CDR1 LGHNA, CDR2 YSLEER. The clonotype comes from an adult with an advanced solid tumor such as melanoma, head and neck, liver or kidney cancer. This material consisted of CD4+ or CD8+ T cells sorted from blood, taken in a trial of the OX40 agonist ivuxolimab. The rearrangement links TRBV4-3 to TRBJ2-5, with 7 bases lining up with TRBD1. The CDR3 is CASSQRQGRGETQYF. In DNA form, the CDR3 reads TGCGCCAGCAGCCAACGACAGGGAAGAGGGGAGACCCAGTACTTC.